One T cell receptor beta chain is described in this entry. There are 15 residues in the CDR3. V shed 0 bases and J shed 5 bases, with 14 bases lying between them. Looked up from germline, CDR1 is MNHNY and CDR2 is SVGAGI (reference sequence). The sample is drawn from a study of cytotoxic CD8 clonotypes in ibrutinib-treated CLL. Whole-study context: Per sample, productive templates averaged nearly 260,000 and productive rearrangements averaged 94,082.

TCRdb keeps only in-frame clones here, not all; method: immunoSEQ multiplex PCR. The repertoire consists of about 120,000 clones, with 58% occurring once and the leading ten covering roughly 35%. The chain couples TRBV6-6 to TRBJ2-7; the D gene could be TRBD1 or TRBD2 (6 bases each). This TCR was sampled from a human donor with chronic lymphocytic leukemia. The sample in question was PBMCs, obtained after 24 months of ibrutinib treatment. CDR3: CASSYSNGGGNEQYF. In nucleotides, the CDR3 is TGTGCCAGCAGTTACTCGAATGGAGGGGGGAACGAGCAGTACTTC.